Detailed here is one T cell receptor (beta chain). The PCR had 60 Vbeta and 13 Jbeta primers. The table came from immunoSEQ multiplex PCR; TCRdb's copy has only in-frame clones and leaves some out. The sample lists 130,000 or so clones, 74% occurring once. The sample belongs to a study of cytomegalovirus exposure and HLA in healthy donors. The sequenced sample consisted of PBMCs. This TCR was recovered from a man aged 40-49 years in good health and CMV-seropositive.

The CDR3 here is CASSGTVNTEAFF. DNA of the CDR3: TGTGCCAGCAGCGGGACAGTGAACACTGAAGCTTTCTTT. The rearrangement uses TRBV28 and TRBJ1-1; 7 bases match TRBD1. Looked up from germline, CDR1 is MDHEN and CDR2 is SYDVKM. The CDR3 covers 13 residues. V shed 6 bases and J 0 bases; nucleotides not matched to a gene: 1.